Described below is a single TCR beta chain sequence and its context. Its antigen remains undetermined. No much larger clone is present one base from it, and per-base qualities are unavailable. The data belong to a study of cytomegalovirus exposure and HLA in healthy donors (dated by TCRdb to between 2016 and 2019). Background for the entire study: The 650 to 800 repertoires of the first cohort and the roughly 120 validation repertoires were produced on the same platform, according to a later analysis. The study aimed to test whether cataloging public T cell receptors could reveal signatures of past pathogen exposure. A separate validation cohort of 100 to 150 different subjects was used in addition to the approximately 640-subject first cohort. To predict cytomegalovirus infection status, the study combined high-throughput TCR immunosequencing, statistical association of individual TCRs with disease status, and machine learning. General conclusions and limits of the study: Cytomegalovirus status was reported to be diagnosed by the classifier with high specificity and sensitivity in both the original and validation cohorts. Most TCR sequences were observed very rarely across donors, whereas some public TCRs were present in many individuals. It was suggested by the authors that the approach could potentially be generalized to other disease states and immunological phenotypes. In a later analysis, TCRs clustered in the first cohort were found to also tend to co-occur in the 110 or so validation repertoires, with 85% to 95% of cluster scores above 0. In vitro tests confirmed that a few of the cytomegalovirus-associated TCR beta chains recognize cytomegalovirus antigens. All 120 or so repertoires were used to score co-occurrence in the validation cohort in a later analysis, because that analysis had no HLA typing for the cohort. In the study, 150 to 200 TCR beta chains were listed as associated with cytomegalovirus.

The library was produced with the immunoSEQ multiplex PCR assay. In the source study's methods: A statistical classification framework was built for diagnosing cytomegalovirus status from the catalog of TCR beta chain sequences. In its TCRdb copy, this immuneACCESS table keeps in-frame sequences only and misses some clones. Where compared with another copy, unresolved V genes explain less than half of these, and the others have no known cause. The V and J calls and clone size are taken from that table; D and trimming were inferred from the DNA. The table for this sample lists tens of thousands of clones; around 94% of them were counted only once. Less than 2% of the sample is held by the ten biggest clonotypes. Separate from the roughly 630-subject first cohort, the validation cohort of about 120 subjects was the group to which the donors belonged. The germline V gene (reference sequence) provides CDR1 DFQATT and CDR2 SNEGSKA. V is reduced by 4 bases and J by 8 bases, leaving a spacing of 11 bases between them. The CDR3, cysteine through phenylalanine, is 11 amino acids long. Only the CDR3 region is kept as DNA, spanning 33 bases read in frame from base 1.

The TCR comes from a woman aged 18-29 years in good health and CMV-seropositive. The rearranged segments are TRBV20-1 and TRBJ1-2, with the D gene not clear enough to name. Sequencing input: PBMCs. The bases are TGCAGTGCTACAACCTCCCAGGGCTACACCTTC. Its protein product is CSATTSQGYTF.